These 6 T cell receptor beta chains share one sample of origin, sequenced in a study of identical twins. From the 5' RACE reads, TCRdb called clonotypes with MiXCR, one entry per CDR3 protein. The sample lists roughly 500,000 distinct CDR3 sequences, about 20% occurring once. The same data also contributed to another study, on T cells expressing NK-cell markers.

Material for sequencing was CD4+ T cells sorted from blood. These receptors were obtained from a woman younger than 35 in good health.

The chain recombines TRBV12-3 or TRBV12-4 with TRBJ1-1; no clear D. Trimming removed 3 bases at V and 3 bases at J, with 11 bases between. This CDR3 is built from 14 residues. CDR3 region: CASSLSGVYTEAFF. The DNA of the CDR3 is TGTGCCAGCAGTTTGAGTGGGGTCTACACTGAAGCTTTCTTT.

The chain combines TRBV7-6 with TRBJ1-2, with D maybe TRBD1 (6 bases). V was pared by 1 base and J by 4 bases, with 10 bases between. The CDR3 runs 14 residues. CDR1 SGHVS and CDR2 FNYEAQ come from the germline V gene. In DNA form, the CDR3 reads TGTGCCAGCAGCTTAGAGGGGGGAGGCTATGGCTACACCTTC. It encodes CASSLEGGGYGYTF.

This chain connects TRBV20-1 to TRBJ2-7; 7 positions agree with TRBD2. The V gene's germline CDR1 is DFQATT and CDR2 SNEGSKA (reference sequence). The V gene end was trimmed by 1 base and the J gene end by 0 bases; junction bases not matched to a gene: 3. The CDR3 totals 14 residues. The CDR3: CSARASGNSYEQYF. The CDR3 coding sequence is TGCAGTGCTAGAGCTAGCGGCAACTCCTACGAGCAGTACTTC.

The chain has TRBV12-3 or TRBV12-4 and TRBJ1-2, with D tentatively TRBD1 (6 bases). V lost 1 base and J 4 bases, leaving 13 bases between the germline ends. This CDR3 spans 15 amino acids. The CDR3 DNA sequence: TGTGCCAGCAGTTTAGGGGCAGGGGCATCCTATGGCTACACCTTC. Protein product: CASSLGAGASYGYTF.

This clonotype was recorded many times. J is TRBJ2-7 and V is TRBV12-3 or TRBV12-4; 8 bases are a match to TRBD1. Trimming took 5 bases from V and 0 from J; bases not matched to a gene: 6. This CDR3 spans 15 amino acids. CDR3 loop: CASSQGTGSSYEQYF. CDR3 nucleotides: TGTGCCAGCAGTCAGGGGACAGGCAGCTCCTACGAGCAGTACTTC.

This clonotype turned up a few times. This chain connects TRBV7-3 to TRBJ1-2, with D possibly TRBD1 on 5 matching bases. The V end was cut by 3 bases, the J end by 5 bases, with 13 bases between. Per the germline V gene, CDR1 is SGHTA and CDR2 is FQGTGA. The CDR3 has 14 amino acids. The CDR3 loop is CASSLTREDYGYTF. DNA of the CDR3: TGTGCCAGCAGCTTGACCAGGGAAGATTATGGCTACACCTTC.